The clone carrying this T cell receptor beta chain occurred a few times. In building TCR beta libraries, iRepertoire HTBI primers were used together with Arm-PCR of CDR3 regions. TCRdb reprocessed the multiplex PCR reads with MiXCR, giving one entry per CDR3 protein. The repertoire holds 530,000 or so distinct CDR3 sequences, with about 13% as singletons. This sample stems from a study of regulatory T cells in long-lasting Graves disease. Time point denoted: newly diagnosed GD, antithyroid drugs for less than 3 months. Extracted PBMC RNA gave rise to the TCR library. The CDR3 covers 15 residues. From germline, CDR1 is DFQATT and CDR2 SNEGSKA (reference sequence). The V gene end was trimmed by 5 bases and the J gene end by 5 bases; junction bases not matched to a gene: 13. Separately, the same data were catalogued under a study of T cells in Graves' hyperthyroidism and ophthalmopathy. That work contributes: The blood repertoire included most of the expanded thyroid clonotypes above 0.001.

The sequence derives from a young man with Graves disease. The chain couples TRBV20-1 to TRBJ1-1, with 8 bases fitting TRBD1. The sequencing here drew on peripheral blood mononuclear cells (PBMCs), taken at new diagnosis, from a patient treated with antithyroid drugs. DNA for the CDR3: TGCAGTGCTGGTTTAACCAGGGGGCGCGGAACTGAAGCTTTCTTT. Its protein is CSAGLTRGRGTEAFF.